The entry below gives a single T cell receptor beta chain sequence along with its context. Study processing details: Reference gene primer amplification yielded estimated nucleated cell counts. The table came from immunoSEQ multiplex PCR; TCRdb's copy has only in-frame clones and leaves some out. D and trimming come from the DNA, and the V and J calls and clone size come from that table. Of approximately 160,000 clones in the sample, around 84% are singletons; the top ten hold about 8%. In germline, CDR1 is SGHTA, CDR2 FQGNSA. The ends were cut back, 4 bases at V and 6 bases at J, with 10 bases in the middle. The CDR3 covers 13 residues. Participants spanned ages about 18 to 100 years and resided in roughly 22 US areas. The source of the sample is a study of blood T cell repertoires in COVID-19. Whole-study context: Samples came from the United States, Italy and Spain, spanning acute and convalescent COVID-19. PBMCs, B-cell-depleted T cells, or T cells were the source of the cDNA or gDNA that made up the material.

The chain links TRBV7-2 to TRBJ2-1, with a possible D match to TRBD1 (6 bases). This sequence originates from a woman aged 50 to 65 who had recovered from COVID-19. Sequenced: PBMCs or T cells enriched from blood (not recorded which). The CDR3 DNA reads TGTGCCAGCAGCTCTCGGACAGCCAATGAGCAGTTCTTC. It yields the protein CASSSRTANEQFF.